One and the same sample provided the 9 T cell receptor beta chains below, sequenced in a study of tumor-infiltrating lymphocytes in primary liver carcinoma. The input was 500 ng total RNA; TCR beta cDNA was made from it with a constant-region primer. ARM-PCR was slightly modified, and three nested multiplex PCR rounds with it gave rise to the TCR beta libraries. In the first two PCR rounds, TRBV1-TRBV30 forward primers were paired with a C-beta reverse primer, and each round lasted approximately 9 cycles. Each CDR3 protein gets one entry after TCRdb re-called the multiplex PCR reads with MiXCR. The profile shows 85,000 to 100,000 distinct CDR3 sequences, just over 65% of them singletons. Unsorted bulk tissue, roughly 19-33 mg of it, served as the source for co-extraction of RNA and DNA. The specimen was tumor-adjacent normal liver tissue. These receptors were collected from a man aged 40-55 years with primary liver carcinoma and hepatitis B virus infection.

The sample holds many counts of this clonotype. The chain uses TRBV6-1 and TRBJ2-2; 10 nucleotides agree with TRBD1. The CDR3 loop spans 14 amino acids. The J segment lost 5 bases and the V segment lost 6 bases, leaving 3 bases of the junction unmatched. Germline CDR1 MNHNS, CDR2 SASEGT. The chain's CDR3 is CASRDRGETGELFF. DNA of the CDR3: TGTGCCAGCAGGGACAGGGGGGAGACCGGGGAGCTGTTTTTT.

The chain links TRBV4-2 to TRBJ2-7; TRBD2 matches 11 bases. The CDR3 consists of 17 residues. Germline loops: CDR1 LGHNA, CDR2 YNFKEQ. J gave up 1 base and V 10 bases, and 15 bases lay outside the gene matches. Here the CDR3 DNA reads TGTGCCACTACTGAACTAGCGGGAGTCTTTAAGTCCTACGAGCAGTACTTC. This encodes CATTELAGVFKSYEQYF.

As to this clonotype: Likely a read error: the CDR3 ends without its conserved phenylalanine or tryptophan. The chain recombines TRBV28 with TRBJ2-1; D gene unclear. Germline assignment: CDR1 MDHEN and CDR2 SYDVKM. This CDR3 has 15 residues. V lost 1 base and J 2 bases, leaving 9 bases between the germline ends. The CDR3 loop is CASSLFESTYNEQFL. CDR3 nucleotides: TGTGCCAGCAGTTTATTCGAGAGTACCTACAATGAGCAGTTCTTG.

Comment on this clonotype: The junction and the germline gene differ at one end; a read error may be behind it. This chain links TRBV11-2 with TRBJ2-6, with D tentatively TRBD2 (7 bases). This CDR3 has 18 amino acids. Germline values: CDR1 SGHAT, CDR2 FQNNGV. CDR3 residues: CASSPLTRGLSGANVRTF. The CDR3 DNA is TGTGCCAGCAGCCCGCTTACGCGGGGGCTGTCCGGGGCCAACGTCCGGACTTTC.

Comment on this clonotype: Just one base apart from a much larger clone, this may be a read error. The V call is TRBV7-8, the J call TRBJ2-2; D possibly corresponds to TRBD2 (5 bases). The germline V gene encodes CDR1 SGHVS and CDR2 FQNEAQ. The CDR3 has 15 amino acids. Deletions cut 5 bases from V and 6 bases from J, with 16 bases between. CDR3 sequence: CASSVLVGAPGELFF. CDR3 bases: TGTGCCAGCAGCGTACTAGTGGGAGCGCCCGGGGAGCTGTTTTTT.

Only a few counts were recorded for this clonotype. The chain employs TRBV6-5 and TRBJ1-2; D is possibly TRBD1 (6 bases). The CDR3 length is 13 residues. CDR1 is MNHEY, CDR2 SVGAGI, per germline. Trimming shortened V by 7 bases and J by 2 bases, and 11 bases separated the two germline ends. The CDR3 sequence is CASTPDRNYGYTF. CDR3 nucleotides: TGTGCCAGCACTCCCGACAGGAACTATGGCTACACCTTC.

On this clonotype itself: A much larger clone is a single base away; this may be a read error. The chain recombines TRBV29-1 with TRBJ1-1, with 7 bases fitting TRBD1. In germline, CDR1 is SQVTM, CDR2 ANQGSEA. This CDR3 is built from 13 residues. The CDR3 nucleotides are TGCAGCGGACAGGGTAGGGTGGAAACTGAAGCTTCCTTT. Translating it yields CSGQGRVETEASF.

In the case of this clonotype: One end of the junction varies from germline; a read error may be responsible. The rearrangement joins TRBV11-2 to TRBJ2-7, with D possibly being TRBD2 (6 bases). The length of the CDR3 is 15 residues. CDR1 is SGHAT and CDR2 is FQNNGV in the germline V gene. CDR3 sequence reads: CTNSLGGTLPYEQYF. The DNA for the CDR3 is TGTACCAACAGCCTCGGCGGGACTCTACCCTACGAGCAGTATTTC.

This clonotype came up many times. The V call is TRBV29-1, the J call TRBJ2-7, with 7 bases aligning to TRBD1. CDR3 length: 13 residues. The junction had 13 bases not matched to a gene; V was cut back by 5 bases and J by 9 bases. In germline, CDR1 is SQVTM, CDR2 ANQGSEA. CDR3 sequence: CSVPREGRQGQYF. The CDR3 coding sequence is TGCAGCGTTCCAAGGGAAGGGCGACAGGGGCAGTACTTC.